These T cell receptor beta chains were read from a single sample in a study of blood T cells in healthy people across ages. TCRdb independently ran MiXCR on the 5' RACE reads; one entry per CDR3 protein. Among more than 900,000 distinct CDR3 sequences, roughly 28% were seen once, and the ten largest hold 9.5% to 13%. This sample also belongs to another study, concerning T cells of mothers and their children.

The sample was blood. These receptors were obtained from a woman aged 40 to 50 in good health. Both conserved end residues are part of each CDR3. Each record gives: D gene, CDR3 length, V gene, J gene, clone size, CDR3 protein, CDR3 DNA. D genes are given only for firm matches. Not every row has a clone size; where given, it reads once, few, many or a size class.

TRBD2	16	TRBV2	TRBJ2-5	few	CASSEVRAGGQETQYF	TGTGCCAGCAGTGAAGTTCGAGCGGGGGGGCAAGAGACCCAGTACTTC
.	11	TRBV29-1	TRBJ1-2	.	CSAEDAYGYTF	TGCAGCGCTGAAGATGCCTATGGCTACACCTTC
.	15	TRBV11-2	TRBJ1-1	few	CASSAEGQGDTEAFF	TGTGCCAGCAGCGCCGAAGGGCAGGGAGACACTGAAGCTTTCTTT
TRBD1	15	TRBV7-9	TRBJ2-7	many	CASSLAATGTYEQYF	TGTGCCAGCAGCTTAGCAGCGACAGGGACCTACGAGCAGTACTTC
.	9	TRBV12-5	TRBJ1-4	few	CASVEKLFF	TGTGCTAGTGTTGAAAAACTGTTTTTT
.	17	TRBV28	TRBJ2-5	many	CASSLWRGGGFGKTQYF	TGTGCCAGCAGTTTATGGAGGGGTGGAGGGTTTGGAAAGACCCAGTACTTC
.	15	TRBV7-9	TRBJ1-4	few	CASSPRRRGDEKLFF	TGTGCCAGCAGCCCACGGCGGCGGGGAGATGAAAAACTGTTTTTT
.	14	TRBV27	TRBJ2-7	few	CASSLGTATVEQYF	TGTGCCAGCAGTTTGGGGACCGCCACGGTCGAGCAGTACTTC
TRBD1	15	TRBV7-3	TRBJ2-7	many	CASSRDWDRTYEQYF	TGTGCCAGCAGCCGTGACTGGGACAGAACCTACGAGCAGTACTTC
.	13	TRBV20-1	TRBJ1-4	.	CSLGGGASEKLFF	TGCAGTCTCGGGGGGGGCGCGAGTGAAAAACTGTTTTTT
.	13	TRBV12-3/TRBV12-4	TRBJ1-1	.	CANRRSMNTEAFF	TGTGCCAACCGGCGGTCCATGAACACTGAAGCTTTCTTT
.	15	TRBV19	TRBJ2-7	many	CASSMWGASPYEQYF	TGTGCCAGTAGTATGTGGGGGGCCTCTCCCTACGAGCAGTACTTC
TRBD1	20	TRBV12-5	TRBJ1-4	.	CASGLKRRGQGNATSEKLFF	TGTGCTAGTGGTTTGAAGAGAAGGGGACAGGGGAATGCAACTAGTGAAAAACTGTTTTTT
TRBD1	15	TRBV6-6	TRBJ2-2	once	CASSYGTGAVGERFF	TGTGCCAGCAGTTACGGGACAGGGGCAGTCGGGGAGCGGTTTTTT
TRBD2	13	TRBV20-1	TRBJ2-5	.	CSASHSGRASQYF	TGCAGTGCTAGTCATAGCGGGAGGGCCTCGCAGTACTTC
.	17	TRBV28	TRBJ1-2	.	CASSLKRAGAIRYGYTF	TGTGCCAGCAGTTTAAAACGTGCGGGGGCCATTCGCTATGGCTACACCTTC
.	18	TRBV5-3	TRBJ2-6	.	CASSLYFDVSSGANVLTF	TGTGCCAGCAGCTTGTATTTTGACGTCAGCTCTGGGGCCAACGTCCTGACTTTC
TRBD2	17	TRBV15	TRBJ2-5	few	CATSRGAAGGYAETQYF	TGTGCCACCAGCAGAGGGGCGGCGGGGGGGTATGCGGAGACCCAGTACTTC
TRBD1	16	TRBV3-1	TRBJ2-4	few	CASSQEGQASKNIQYF	TGTGCCAGCAGCCAAGAGGGACAGGCCTCCAAAAACATTCAGTACTTC
TRBD1	15	TRBV5-1	TRBJ2-7	many	CASSLVSRGSYEQYF	TGCGCCAGCAGCTTAGTAAGCAGGGGGAGCTACGAGCAGTACTTC
.	16	TRBV3-1	TRBJ2-4	.	CASSPGGTIAKNIRYF	TGTGCCAGCAGCCCCGGTGGGACAATAGCCAAAAACATTCGGTACTTC
TRBD2	14	TRBV14	TRBJ2-1	.	CASTQRGTANEQFF	TGTGCCAGCACCCAGCGGGGGACTGCCAATGAGCAGTTCTTC
TRBD1	15	TRBV11-2	TRBJ1-1	.	CASRRDRGRATEAFF	TGTGCCAGCAGGAGGGACAGGGGGCGGGCGACTGAAGCTTTCTTT
.	14	TRBV27	TRBJ1-2	.	CASSLRKENYGYTF	TGTGCCAGCAGTTTACGGAAAGAGAACTATGGCTACACCTTC
.	12	TRBV12-3/TRBV12-4	TRBJ1-2	once	CASSLNPQGYTF	TGTGCCAGCAGTTTAAATCCCCAGGGCTACACCTTC
.	15	TRBV2	TRBJ2-5	few	CASSDRSTLQETQYF	TGTGCCAGCAGTGACCGGTCCACACTCCAAGAGACCCAGTACTTC
TRBD2	17	TRBV29-1	TRBJ2-1	.	CSVGLLAGGVAAHEQFF	TGCAGCGTGGGGTTACTAGCGGGGGGGGTCGCCGCACATGAGCAGTTCTTC
TRBD1	15	TRBV7-2	TRBJ2-3	few	CASTTGTGGADTQYF	TGTGCCAGCACGACCGGGACAGGGGGGGCAGATACGCAGTATTTT
.	12	TRBV5-4	TRBJ2-3	.	CASSLPRNTQYF	TGTGCCAGCAGCCTGCCGCGAAATACGCAGTATTTT
.	15	TRBV24-1	TRBJ2-2	.	CATREGGVSSGELFF	TGTGCCACCAGGGAGGGGGGAGTCTCCAGCGGGGAGCTGTTTTTT
.	15	TRBV7-2	TRBJ1-5	many	CASSQVAGQDQPQHF	TGTGCCAGCAGTCAAGTTGCAGGGCAGGATCAGCCCCAGCATTTT
TRBD1	14	TRBV7-9	TRBJ2-7	.	CASSSGDSPYEQYF	TGTGCCAGCAGCTCAGGGGACAGCCCCTACGAGCAGTACTTC
.	15	TRBV29-1	TRBJ2-3	few	CSVDKGALGGDTQYF	TGCAGCGTCGACAAGGGTGCGCTGGGGGGAGATACGCAGTATTTT
.	14	TRBV12-3/TRBV12-4	TRBJ2-7	.	CASSASDSSYEQYF	TGTGCCAGCAGTGCTAGCGATAGCTCCTACGAGCAGTACTTC
.	12	TRBV6-5	TRBJ1-2	few	CATRTANYGYTF	TGTGCCACCAGGACAGCTAACTATGGCTACACCTTC
.	16	TRBV28	TRBJ2-3	few	CASSPWTAGSTDTQYF	TGTGCCAGCAGTCCCTGGACAGCCGGAAGCACAGATACGCAGTATTTT
.	15	TRBV20-1	TRBJ2-3	once	CSARVGGWGTDTQYF	TGCAGTGCTAGAGTGGGCGGTTGGGGTACAGATACGCAGTATTTT
.	15	TRBV6-1	TRBJ2-3	few	CASSEYGKSTDTQYF	TGTGCCAGCAGTGAGTACGGGAAGAGCACAGATACGCAGTATTTT
TRBD1	13	TRBV6-6	TRBJ2-7	many	CASRRGQGFEQYF	TGTGCCAGCAGACGGGGACAGGGGTTCGAGCAGTACTTC
TRBD1	16	TRBV3-1	TRBJ2-5	.	CASSQSLGQGGETQYF	TGTGCCAGCAGCCAAAGCCTGGGACAGGGTGGCGAGACCCAGTACTTC
.	15	TRBV11-2	TRBJ2-7	few	CASSLGWGPSCEQYF	TGTGCCAGCAGCTTAGGGTGGGGGCCCTCCTGCGAGCAGTACTTC
TRBD1	16	TRBV7-2	TRBJ1-2	many	CASSLVGDRDNYGYTF	TGTGCCAGCAGCTTAGTAGGGGACAGGGACAACTATGGCTACACCTTC
.	20	TRBV7-9	TRBJ1-1	.	CASSFWKGVLRLSMNTEAFF	TGTGCCAGCAGCTTTTGGAAGGGGGTTTTGCGTCTATCCATGAACACTGAAGCTTTCTTT
.	15	TRBV7-2	TRBJ2-7	.	CASRGVFRSYNEQYF	TGTGCCAGCCGGGGAGTTTTTCGATCCTACAATGAGCAGTACTTC
TRBD2	16	TRBV7-3	TRBJ2-1	many	CASSPLAGGGINEQFF	TGTGCCAGCAGCCCCCTAGCGGGGGGCGGTATCAATGAGCAGTTCTTC
.	14	TRBV2	TRBJ1-1	few	CASSELRGQTEAFF	TGTGCCAGCAGTGAATTGCGGGGGCAGACTGAAGCTTTCTTT
TRBD1	16	TRBV7-3	TRBJ2-6	.	CASSPGQGTGANVLTF	TGTGCCAGCAGCCCAGGACAGGGGACGGGGGCCAACGTCCTGACTTTC
.	16	TRBV20-1	TRBJ2-1	.	CSARSNQGGNYNEQFF	TGCAGTGCTAGATCCAATCAGGGGGGGAATTACAATGAGCAGTTCTTC
TRBD2	14	TRBV28	TRBJ2-7	many	CASSLGGGGYEQYF	TGTGCCAGCAGTTTAGGCGGGGGGGGTTACGAGCAGTACTTC
TRBD1	15	TRBV12-3/TRBV12-4	TRBJ1-2	many	CASIPTGTGARGYTF	TGTGCCAGCATTCCCACCGGGACAGGGGCTCGGGGCTACACCTTC
TRBD1	15	TRBV28	TRBJ2-3	.	CASSEPGQGPDTQYF	TGTGCCAGCAGCGAACCGGGACAGGGACCAGATACGCAGTATTTT
.	13	TRBV14	TRBJ2-2	many	CASSQGNTGELFF	TGCGCCAGCAGCCAGGGAAACACCGGGGAGCTGTTTTTT
TRBD1	17	TRBV7-2	TRBJ2-3	.	CASSLAAGAGGRITQYF	TGTGCCAGCAGCTTAGCGGCCGGGGCAGGGGGCAGGATCACGCAGTATTTT
.	13	TRBV14	TRBJ1-1	few	CASSQHVNTEAFF	TGTGCCAGCAGCCAACATGTGAACACTGAAGCTTTCTTT
TRBD2	16	TRBV3-1	TRBJ2-1	few	CASSQAGTSGSWKQFF	TGTGCCAGCAGCCAGGCCGGGACTAGCGGTTCATGGAAGCAGTTCTTC